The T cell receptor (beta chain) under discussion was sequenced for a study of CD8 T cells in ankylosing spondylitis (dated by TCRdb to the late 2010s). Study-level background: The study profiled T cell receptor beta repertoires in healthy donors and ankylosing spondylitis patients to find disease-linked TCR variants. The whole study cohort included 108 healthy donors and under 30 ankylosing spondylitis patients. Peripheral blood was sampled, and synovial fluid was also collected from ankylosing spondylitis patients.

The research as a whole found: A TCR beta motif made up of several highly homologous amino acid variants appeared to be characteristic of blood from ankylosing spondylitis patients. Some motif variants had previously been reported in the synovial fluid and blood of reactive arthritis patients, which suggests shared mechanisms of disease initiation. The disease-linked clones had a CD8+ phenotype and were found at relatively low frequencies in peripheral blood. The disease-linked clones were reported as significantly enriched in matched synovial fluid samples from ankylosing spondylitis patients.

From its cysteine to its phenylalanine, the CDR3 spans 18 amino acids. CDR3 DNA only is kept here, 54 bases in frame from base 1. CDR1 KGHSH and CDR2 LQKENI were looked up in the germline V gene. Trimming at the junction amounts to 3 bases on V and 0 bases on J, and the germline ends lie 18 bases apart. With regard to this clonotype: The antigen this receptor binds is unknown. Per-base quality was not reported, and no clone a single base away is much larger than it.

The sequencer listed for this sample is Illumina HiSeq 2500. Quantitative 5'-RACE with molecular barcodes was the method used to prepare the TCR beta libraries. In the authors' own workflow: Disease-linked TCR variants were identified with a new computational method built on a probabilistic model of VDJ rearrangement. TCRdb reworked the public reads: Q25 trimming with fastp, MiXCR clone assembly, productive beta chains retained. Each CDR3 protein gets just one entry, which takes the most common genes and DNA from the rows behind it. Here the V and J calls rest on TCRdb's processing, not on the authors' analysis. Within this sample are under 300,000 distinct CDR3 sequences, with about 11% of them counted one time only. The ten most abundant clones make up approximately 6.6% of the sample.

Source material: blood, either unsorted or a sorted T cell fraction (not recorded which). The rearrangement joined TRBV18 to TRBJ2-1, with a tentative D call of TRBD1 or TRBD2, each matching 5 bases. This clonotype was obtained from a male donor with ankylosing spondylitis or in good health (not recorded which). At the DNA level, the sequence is TGTGCCAGCTCACCGCCCTCCGGGACGGGAAGCTCCTACAATGAGCAGTTCTTC. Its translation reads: CASSPPSGTGSSYNEQFF.